This TCR beta chain was recorded in a study of OX40 agonist ivuxolimab in advanced cancers. The wider study: A mean age of around 60 years, range roughly 20 to 80, was recorded, and approximately 85% were male.

Only in-frame clones appear in the TCRdb table, and some are missing; sequencing was by immunoSEQ multiplex PCR. The sample has about 89,000 clones; under 95% are singletons. Germline V CDR1 and CDR2: MNHNY, SVGAGI (reference sequence). V lost 4 bases and J lost 2; bases outside the gene matches: 9. The CDR3 contains 16 residues. On cycle 4 day 1 and cycle 7 day 1, as well as at baseline, blood was sampled. The genes are TRBV6-6 and TRBJ1-1, with 8 positions matching TRBD1. The material was CD4+ or CD8+ T cells sorted from blood, obtained in a trial of the OX40 agonist ivuxolimab. The sequence came from an adult with an advanced solid tumor such as melanoma, head and neck, liver or kidney cancer. The CDR3 DNA reads TGTGCCAGCAGTTCTCAACGACAGGGGAGTAACACTGAAGCTTTCTTT. As protein: CASSSQRQGSNTEAFF.